This paragraph reports one T cell receptor beta chain. The CDR3 consists of 14 residues. V dropped 1 base and J dropped 9 bases, with 10 bases sitting between them. Germline V lookup: CDR1 LGHDT, CDR2 YNNKEL (reference sequence). This specimen comes from a study of control samples from healthy donors and cancer patients. Assay used: immunoSEQ multiplex PCR; TCRdb lists only in-frame clones, some missing. The table lists fewer than 200,000 clones, about 90% of them singletons. The sequencing input was blood. The chain carries TRBV3-1 (or the pseudogene TRBV3-2) and TRBJ1-6; D gene unclear. This sequence originates from a man aged 25-40 years in good health. This chain's CDR3 is CASSQGYSSSPLHF. The CDR3 coding sequence is TGTGCCAGCAGCCAAGGTTACAGTAGTTCACCCCTCCACTTT.